One and the same sample provided the 18 T cell receptor beta chains below, sequenced in a study of PD-1 blockade in classical Hodgkin lymphoma. Every patient was affected by relapse after autologous stem cell transplantation, while exposure to brentuximab vedotin was not uniform. The repertoire was sequenced with immunoSEQ multiplex PCR; TCRdb's copy has only in-frame clones and lacks some. The data show 66,000 or so clones, about two thirds seen once. The specimen comprised peripheral blood mononuclear cells (PBMCs), sampled before the second cycle of nivolumab. The receptors derive from a human donor with classical Hodgkin lymphoma.

The chain joins TRBV28 to TRBJ2-7; possible D gene TRBD1, 6 bases. Trimming stripped 0 bases from V and 2 bases from J, with 8 bases between. The CDR3 runs 14 residues. Germline CDR1 and CDR2: MDHEN and SYDVKM. CDR3 region: CASSLWDSAYEQYF. CDR3 nucleotide sequence: TGTGCCAGCAGTTTATGGGACAGCGCCTACGAGCAGTACTTC.

This chain links TRBV5-6 with TRBJ1-1; the D gene is possibly TRBD1 (6 bases). CDR1 and CDR2 (germline): SGHDT, YYEEEE. V dropped 2 bases and J dropped 11 bases, with 16 bases sitting between them. The CDR3 has 13 amino acids. The CDR3 sequence: CASSFGQTFGAFF. Here the CDR3 DNA reads TGTGCCAGCAGCTTCGGACAGACCTTCGGGGCTTTCTTT. Full variable domain (rest looked up from reference TRBV5-6 and TRBJ1-1): DAGVTQSPTHLIKTRGQQVTLRCSPKSGHDTVSWYQQALGQGPQFIFQYYEEEERQRGNFPDRFSGHQFPNYSSELNVNALLLGDSALYLCASSFGQTFGAFFGQGTRLTVV.

The chain uses TRBV7-9 and TRBJ1-2; the D gene is possibly TRBD1 (6 bases). The germline CDR1 and CDR2 sequences are SEHNR and FQNEAQ (reference sequence). This CDR3 spans 14 amino acids. V lost 3 bases and J 4 bases, leaving 12 bases between the germline ends. CDR3 amino acids: CASSLVQGIYGYTF. In nucleotides, the CDR3 is TGTGCCAGCAGCTTGGTACAGGGAATCTATGGCTACACCTTC.

This sequence joins TRBV19 and TRBJ2-2; 9 bases map to TRBD2. Germline CDR1 LNHDA, CDR2 SQIVND (reference sequence). With 2 bases clipped from V and 6 bases from J, the junction kept 1 base outside the gene matches. This CDR3 has 14 amino acids. CDR3 bases: TGTGCCAGTAGTATATCTAGCGGGGCCGGGGAGCTGTTTTTT. As protein: CASSISSGAGELFF. Looking up the rest from reference TRBV19 and TRBJ2-2 gives the full variable domain: DGGITQSPKYLFRKEGQNVTLSCEQNLNHDAMYWYRQDPGQGLRLIYYSQIVNDFQKGDIAEGYSVSREKKESFPLTVTSAQKNPTAFYLCASSISSGAGELFFGEGSRLTVL.

The chain combines TRBV9 with TRBJ1-3; a weak D match, TRBD1 (5 bases). Germline assignment: CDR1 SGDLS and CDR2 YYNGEE. This CDR3 comprises 14 residues. Trimming took 3 bases from V and 13 from J, leaving 20 bases between them. The CDR3 here is CASSGRRGGDEIYF. The CDR3 region has the DNA TGTGCCAGCAGCGGCCGTCGTGGGGGGGACGAGATATATTTT.

This clone has just a few counts. This chain links TRBV6-1 with TRBJ1-1, with a weak D call TRBD1 (6 bases). The germline CDR1 and CDR2 sequences are MNHNS and SASEGT. The V end was cut by 9 bases, the J end by 5 bases, with 16 bases between. The CDR3 runs to 13 residues. The CDR3 nucleotides read TGTGCCAGTGGATGGGGACAAGGGACTGAAGCTTTCTTT. It codes for CASGWGQGTEAFF.

Details on this clone: One junction end does not reproduce the germline sequence, and a read error may be involved. The chain is built from TRBV10-3 and TRBJ2-1, with 10 positions matching TRBD2. Per germline, CDR1 ENHRY and CDR2 SYGVKD. This CDR3 is 15 amino acids long. In DNA form, the CDR3 reads TGTGCCATTAGTGGGACTAGCGTTACCTACAATGAGCAGTTCTTC. Residues: CAISGTSVTYNEQFF.

CDR3 coding DNA: TGCAGCTCTGGGGGGGCCCCCAAGGCGGAGACCCAGTACTTC. Its protein is CSSGGAPKAETQYF. The chain joins TRBV29-1 to TRBJ2-5, with D possibly TRBD2 on 7 matching bases. V was trimmed by 8 bases and J by 5 bases, leaving 21 bases between them. This CDR3 has 14 residues. Germline V gene sequence: CDR1 SQVTM, CDR2 ANQGSEA. The variable domain in full, with the rest retrieved from reference TRBV29-1 and TRBJ2-5, is SAVISQKPSRDICQRGTSLTIQCQVDSQVTMMFWYRQQPGQSLTLIATANQGSEATYESGFVIDKFPISRPNLTFSTLTVSNMSPEDSSIYLCSSGGAPKAETQYFGPGTRLLVL.

The V and J genes are TRBV4-1 and TRBJ2-3, with TRBD2 identical over 8 bases. The V and J ends lost 4 bases and 0 bases, in that order; junction bases with no gene match: 6. CDR1 is MGHRA and CDR2 is YSYEKL in the germline V gene. The CDR3 consists of 16 residues. For the CDR3, the DNA is TGCGCCAGCAGCCGCATAGCGGGGCCTAGCACAGATACGCAGTATTTT. This sequence encodes CASSRIAGPSTDTQYF.

The rearrangement joins TRBV11-3 to TRBJ1-3; D is perhaps TRBD1 (5 bases). The CDR3 runs 16 residues. Germline V gene lookup returns CDR1 SGHNT and CDR2 YENEEA. With 5 bases removed from V and 4 bases from J, the gap between germline ends came to 18 bases. CDR3 in amino acids: CASSAVSGSVGNTIYF. The DNA for the CDR3 is TGTGCCAGCAGCGCCGTATCAGGGTCGGTAGGAAACACCATATATTTT.

To note about this clone: The junction differs from germline at one of its ends, possibly a read error. CDR3 loop: CASSLGLADKEAQYF. The CDR3 DNA reads TGTGCCAGCAGCTTGGGCCTAGCAGACAAAGAGGCCCAGTACTTC. The chain links TRBV11-2 to TRBJ2-5; D is possibly TRBD2 (5 bases). The germline V gene encodes CDR1 SGHAT and CDR2 FQNNGV. The CDR3 sequence is 15 residues long.

The V call is TRBV5-3, the J call TRBJ2-1; D unresolved. TRBV5-3 is reported as an ORF; its role is uncertain. V dropped 8 bases and J dropped 10 bases, with 16 bases sitting between them. The CDR3 loop spans 12 amino acids. The CDR3 DNA reads TGTGCCAGCAGATCATGGGCCCGGGAGCAGTTCTTC. Its translation is CASRSWAREQFF.

The V and J genes are TRBV2 and TRBJ2-5, with 9 nucleotides matching TRBD2. Germline CDR1 and CDR2: SNHLY and FYNNEI. The CDR3 sequence is 16 residues long. The V and J ends lost 2 bases and 7 bases, in that order; junction bases with no gene match: 11. CDR3 residues: CASSELAGPGTGTQYF. In DNA form, the CDR3 reads TGTGCCAGCAGTGAACTAGCGGGACCCGGGACGGGGACCCAGTACTTC. Variable domain in full (rest from reference TRBV2 and TRBJ2-5): EPEVTQTPSHQVTQMGQEVILRCVPISNHLYFYWYRQILGQKVEFLVSFYNNEISEKSEIFDDQFSVERPDGSNFTLKIRSTKLEDSAMYFCASSELAGPGTGTQYFGPGTRLLVL.

The chain links TRBV7-8 to TRBJ2-2, with D unresolved. V lost 3 bases, J lost 6 bases, and 5 bases lay in between. Germline V gene sequence: CDR1 SGHVS, CDR2 FQNEAQ. The length of the CDR3 is 12 residues. CDR3 sequence (DNA): TGTGCCAGCAGCTTCGGTCCCGGGGAGCTGTTTTTT. This translates into CASSFGPGELFF.

The V and J genes are TRBV5-1 and TRBJ1-2; D ambiguous. The germline gives CDR1 SGHRS, CDR2 YFSETQ. Trimming pared 4 bases from V and 3 bases from J, leaving 10 bases between. The CDR3 has 13 amino acids. The CDR3 DNA follows: TGCGCCAGCAGCCAGGAGGTCCACTATGGCTACACCTTC. This sequence encodes CASSQEVHYGYTF.

V and J are TRBV28 and TRBJ1-2, with D uncertain. CDR1 and CDR2 from the germline V gene are MDHEN and SYDVKM. The CDR3 runs 13 residues. V was pared by 3 bases and J by 4 bases, with 9 bases between. CDR3 sequence (DNA): TGTGCCAGCAGTTTGCAGGACTTCTATGGCTACACCTTC. Translating gives CASSLQDFYGYTF.

This clone was seen once. CDR3 in DNA: TGTGCCAGCAGATCGCCCGGGACAGGGATCTACGAGCAGTACTTC. The encoded protein is CASRSPGTGIYEQYF. The rearrangement uses TRBV5-6 and TRBJ2-7; TRBD1 matches 9 bases. Germline CDR1 SGHDT, CDR2 YYEEEE. Losses at the gene ends were 5 bases for V and 3 bases for J; bases not matched to a gene: 9. CDR3 length equals 15 residues.

The chain links TRBV5-1 to TRBJ2-2; TRBD2 matches at 9 bases. The J segment lost 7 bases and the V segment lost 3 bases, leaving 16 bases of the junction unmatched. The CDR3 length is 18 residues. The germline CDR1 and CDR2 sequences are SGHRS and YFSETQ. Here the CDR3 reads CASSSPTASGMGGGELFF. The CDR3 region has the DNA TGCGCCAGCAGCTCCCCCACAGCTAGCGGGATGGGCGGCGGGGAGCTGTTTTTT.